This is a list of T cell receptor beta chains from one sample in a study of CD8+CD57+ T cells in acquired aplastic anemia. One entry per CDR3 protein results from TCRdb running MiXCR on the reads. The top ten hold 6.5% to 10% of the sample, which has roughly 300,000 distinct CDR3 sequences, 56% seen once. Sequences were obtained from sorted CD4+, CD8+, or CD8+CD57+ T cells (not recorded which) from PBMCs. The receptors come from a human donor with severe aplastic anemia or a healthy control (not recorded which). CDR3s include the opening cysteine and the closing phenylalanine or tryptophan. A D gene is named only where the DNA matches it firmly. The size field is filled for only some rows; it gives once, few, many or a size class.

>TRBV12-3/TRBV12-4|.|.|TRBJ1-5
TGTGCCAGCAGCCCATGGGGGGCGAATCAGCCCCAGCATTTT
CASSPWGANQPQHF
>TRBV9|.|many|TRBJ2-7
TGTGCCAGCAGCGTGCCCCCGGCTTCCTACGAGCAGTACTTC
CASSVPPASYEQYF
>TRBV30|.|few|TRBJ2-5
TGTGCCTGGACTGCGAAGACGTTCACTCAAGAGACCCAGTACTTC
CAWTAKTFTQETQYF
>TRBV5-4|.|.|TRBJ2-5
TGTGCCAGCAGCGCCGGTGGCGGGTTGGAGACCCAGTACTTC
CASSAGGGLETQYF
>TRBV9|.|.|TRBJ2-5
TGTGCCAGCAGCGTAGATGGCTTGGAGACCCAGTACTTC
CASSVDGLETQYF
>TRBV20-1|TRBD1|.|TRBJ1-6
TGCAGTGCCCCGACAGGGAGGTCCTATAATTCACCCCTCCACTTT
CSAPTGRSYNSPLHF
>TRBV6-6|.|.|TRBJ1-1
TGTGCCAGCAGTCCCTGGAGGGGAACCACTGAAGCTTTCTTT
CASSPWRGTTEAFF
>TRBV12-3/TRBV12-4|.|.|TRBJ2-3
TGTGCCAGCAGTACAGAGGGGGATACGCAGTATTTT
CASSTEGDTQYF
>TRBV7-9|.|.|TRBJ1-4
TGTGCCAGCAGCTTAGGCGACTTTGAAAAACTGTTTTTT
CASSLGDFEKLFF
>TRBV9|TRBD1|many|TRBJ1-2
TGTGCCAGCACTTACGGGACAGGGGAGGGCTACACCTTC
CASTYGTGEGYTF
>TRBV7-9|.|.|TRBJ2-2
TGTGCCAGCAGCTCCGTTGCGGGAACCGGGGAGCTGTTTTTT
CASSSVAGTGELFF